A selection of T cell receptor beta chains follows, all from one sample in a study of molecular identifiers for immune sequencing clone quantification. TCRdb independently ran MiXCR on the PCR reads; one entry per CDR3 protein. The sample comprises approximately 680,000 distinct CDR3 sequences, 25% of which are singletons, and 0.7% to 0.95% rests with the top ten. The sequenced sample was naive CD8+ T cells from blood, with Jurkat cell RNA spiked in. The receptor source for this set is a human donor in good health. Some libraries in this study had Jurkat cell RNA spiked in. CDR3s leave out the opening cysteine and the closing phenylalanine or tryptophan. Each record gives: CDR3 length, J gene, clone size, V gene, CDR3 protein. Clone sizes are given selectively: once, few, many, or a class where the clone is expanded.

>14|TRBJ2-2|NA|TRBV19
ASRSQVRTPTGELF
>14|TRBJ1-1|many|TRBV4-3
ASSPSHAGMNTEAF
>13|TRBJ1-1|few|TRBV4-3
ASSQDLGGPNEAF
>15|TRBJ2-5|few|TRBV12-3/TRBV12-4
ASSLWGGGPLQETQY
>13|TRBJ2-3|many|TRBV7-2
ASTLGGGLGDTQY
>14|TRBJ2-1|many|TRBV9
ASSAGTGQYNNEQF
>12|TRBJ2-7|many|TRBV5-6
ASTPGPSNYEQY
>14|TRBJ2-3|NA|TRBV27
ASSFGQAGRIDTQY
>12|TRBJ2-1|NA|TRBV7-9
ASSLGVTNNEQF
>14|TRBJ2-3|many|TRBV30
AWSVGLAAGTDTQY
>12|TRBJ1-2|few|TRBV20-1
SARDRAGGGGYT
>10|TRBJ1-1|NA|TRBV5-4
ASRLGDGEAF
>10|TRBJ1-1|few|TRBV7-9
ASSQADTEAF
>13|TRBJ2-2|NA|TRBV9
AGSPGPDDTGELF
>12|TRBJ2-7|many|TRBV7-9
ASSRRDSSYEQY
>12|TRBJ1-1|few|TRBV30
AWSFSRGWTEAF
>13|TRBJ1-5|many|TRBV4-1
ASSQGGQGGQPQH
>13|TRBJ2-3|NA|TRBV4-3
ASSQDPARSDTQY
>13|TRBJ2-3|many|TRBV7-2
ASRRQGASTDTQY
>11|TRBJ2-7|few|TRBV27
ASSEGLPLEQY
>11|TRBJ2-2|few|TRBV6-6
ARGLSNTGELF
>10|TRBJ2-7|many|TRBV20-1
SATRSSYEQY
>13|TRBJ2-1|NA|TRBV2
ARSEGTNSYNEQF
>11|TRBJ1-1|NA|TRBV30
AWSGGANTEAF
>14|TRBJ1-4|many|TRBV7-4
ASRDRAATTNEKLF